The rows below give T cell receptor beta chains drawn from one sample of a study of blood T cell repertoires in COVID-19. TCRdb keeps only in-frame clones here, not all; method: immunoSEQ multiplex PCR. The sample yields roughly 31,000 clones, approximately 90% seen once. The sample was peripheral blood. The origin of the receptors is a man in his 60s with acute or convalescent COVID-19. CDR3s include the opening cysteine and the closing phenylalanine or tryptophan. The D gene is left open where the match is weak. Rows give clone size only sometimes, using once, few, many, or a class for an expanded clone.

J | length | V | size | D | CDR3 | DNA
TRBJ2-7 | 14 | TRBV3-1/TRBV3-2 | - | TRBD2 | CASSLGTRGYEQYF | TGTGCCAGCAGTCTCGGGACTAGGGGTTACGAGCAGTACTTC
TRBJ1-2 | 12 | TRBV2 | - | - | CASRANERGYTF | TGTGCCAGCAGGGCGAACGAGCGTGGCTACACCTTC
TRBJ1-1 | 14 | TRBV5-1 | - | TRBD1 | CASSLVVGTDEAFF | TGCGCCAGCAGCTTGGTAGTTGGGACAGATGAAGCTTTCTTT
TRBJ2-1 | 17 | TRBV25-1 | once | TRBD2 | CASSERAGTGGYNEQFF | TGTGCCAGCAGTGAAAGGGCGGGGACGGGGGGTTACAATGAGCAGTTCTTC
TRBJ2-1 | 15 | TRBV5-8 | - | TRBD1 | CASSQGQGAYNEQFF | TGTGCCAGCAGCCAGGGACAGGGGGCATACAATGAGCAGTTCTTC
TRBJ2-7 | 16 | TRBV7-6 | few | TRBD2 | CASSPFRRGLNYEQYF | TGTGCCAGCAGCCCCTTTCGGCGGGGGTTAAACTACGAGCAGTACTTC
TRBJ1-1 | 15 | TRBV28 | few | - | CASSVGVLGLGETFF | TGTGCCAGCAGCGTTGGGGTTTTAGGACTCGGCGAGACTTTCTTT
TRBJ2-7 | 13 | TRBV7-3 | - | TRBD1 | CASSRGQGYEQYF | TGTGCCAGCAGCCGGGGACAGGGCTACGAGCAGTACTTC
TRBJ1-6 | 17 | TRBV19 | - | - | CASSITSGGQSNSPLHF | TGTGCCAGTAGTATCACATCCGGGGGGCAATCGAATTCACCCCTCCACTTT
TRBJ2-1 | 16 | TRBV18 | - | - | CASSPPTSTSYNEQFF | TGTGCCAGCTCACCACCGACTAGTACCTCCTACAATGAGCAGTTCTTC
TRBJ1-1 | 12 | TRBV10-3 | once | TRBD1 | CAISGQGVEAFF | TGTGCCATCAGTGGACAGGGGGTTGAAGCTTTCTTT
TRBJ2-2 | 15 | TRBV3-1/TRBV3-2 | - | TRBD1 | CASSLRTGTTGELFF | TGTGCCAGCAGCCTAAGGACAGGCACCACCGGGGAGCTGTTTTTT
TRBJ2-7 | 12 | TRBV11-2 | few | - | CASSGALYEQYF | TGTGCCAGCAGCGGGGCCCTCTACGAGCAGTACTTC
TRBJ2-1 | 16 | TRBV5-4 | - | TRBD1 | CASSLGGGQGTNEQFF | TGTGCCAGCAGCTTGGGTGGGGGACAGGGGACCAATGAGCAGTTCTTC
TRBJ2-7 | 17 | TRBV23-1 | - | TRBD1 | CASSPTSSGTAPHEQYF | TGCGCCAGCAGTCCTACTTCATCCGGGACAGCACCCCACGAGCAGTACTTC
TRBJ2-2 | 13 | TRBV19 | - | - | CATDRTNTGELFF | TGTGCCACCGACAGGACGAACACCGGGGAGCTGTTTTTT
TRBJ2-2 | 15 | TRBV27 | - | TRBD1 | CASSLIGTGAGELFF | TGTGCCAGCAGTTTAATAGGGACAGGGGCCGGGGAGCTGTTTTTT
TRBJ2-7 | 15 | TRBV9 | - | - | CASSPRDSRSAEQYF | TGTGCCAGCAGCCCCCGGGACTCCCGGAGCGCCGAGCAGTACTTC
TRBJ1-3 | 14 | TRBV3-1/TRBV3-2 | - | - | CASSQQGYGNTIYF | TGTGCCAGCAGCCAGCAGGGGTATGGAAACACCATATATTTT
TRBJ2-7 | 15 | TRBV5-1 | - | TRBD1 | CASSPRRGRVDEQYF | TGCGCCAGCAGCCCCCGCAGGGGGCGAGTAGACGAGCAGTACTTC
TRBJ1-3 | 17 | TRBV3-1/TRBV3-2 | - | - | CASSQYGTLDSGNTIYF | TGTGCCAGCAGCCAATACGGGACACTCGACTCTGGAAACACCATATATTTT
TRBJ1-6 | 15 | TRBV2 | - | TRBD1 | CASTFEGQGNSPLHF | TGTGCCAGCACGTTTGAGGGACAGGGGAATTCACCCCTCCACTTT
TRBJ2-3 | 15 | TRBV2 | - | TRBD1 | CASSWDRASTDTQYF | TGTGCCAGCAGCTGGGACAGGGCTAGCACAGATACGCAGTATTTT
TRBJ2-1 | 14 | TRBV18 | - | - | CASSPIDSYNEQFF | TGTGCCAGCTCGCCCATAGACTCCTACAATGAGCAGTTCTTC
TRBJ2-7 | 15 | TRBV5-1 | - | TRBD1 | CASSAWTGEGYEQYF | TGCGCCAGCAGCGCCTGGACAGGGGAAGGCTACGAGCAGTACTTC
TRBJ1-2 | 12 | TRBV9 | - | - | CASGGLNYGYTF | TGTGCCAGTGGAGGGCTTAACTATGGCTACACCTTC
TRBJ2-1 | 15 | TRBV3-1/TRBV3-2 | - | TRBD1 | CASSQGQGSFNEQFF | TGTGCCAGCAGCCAAGGACAGGGTTCTTTCAATGAGCAGTTCTTC
TRBJ1-2 | 14 | TRBV19 | - | - | CASRNAGRSYGYTF | TGTGCCAGTCGAAACGCGGGGAGGAGCTATGGCTACACCTTC
TRBJ1-1 | 13 | TRBV18 | - | - | CASSLGQNTEAFF | TGTGCCAGCTCACTAGGACAGAACACTGAAGCTTTCTTT
TRBJ2-7 | 15 | TRBV6-1 | - | TRBD1 | CASSEMGTGAYEQYF | TGTGCCAGCAGTGAGATGGGGACAGGCGCCTACGAGCAGTACTTC
TRBJ1-1 | 15 | TRBV28 | - | - | CASSLVWGLNTEAFF | TGTGCCAGCAGTTTGGTATGGGGGCTGAACACTGAAGCTTTCTTT
TRBJ1-1 | 11 | TRBV6-6 | - | - | CASRRNTEAFF | TGTGCCAGCAGGAGAAACACTGAAGCTTTCTTT
TRBJ1-2 | 13 | TRBV27 | few | - | CASSLWYGESYTF | TGTGCCAGCAGTTTATGGTACGGGGAGAGCTACACCTTC
TRBJ1-1 | 14 | TRBV28 | - | - | CASSPGALNTEAFF | TGTGCCAGCAGTCCAGGGGCCTTGAACACTGAAGCTTTCTTT
TRBJ2-3 | 16 | TRBV6-5 | once | - | CASSYFGLETLDTQYF | TGTGCCAGCAGTTACTTCGGACTGGAGACATTAGATACGCAGTATTTT
TRBJ1-2 | 14 | TRBV2 | - | - | CASRQTTSIYGYTF | TGTGCCAGCAGACAAACGACAAGTATCTATGGCTACACCTTC